The clone carrying this T cell receptor beta chain was observed a single time. Its matching antigen is unknown. Diagnostic criteria defined recently for definite or probable disease were met by the Susac syndrome patients. This specimen comes from a study of CD8 T cells in Susac syndrome. Study in general: At the time of blood draw, patients with Susac syndrome were therapy-naive, receiving corticosteroids, or receiving intravenous immunoglobulin alone. Overall study findings and caveats: CD4+ T cell repertoires in Susac syndrome lacked clonal expansion.

This CDR3 is built from 18 residues. Germline trimming cut 2 bases from V and 0 bases from J; bases unmatched to any gene: 9. Random hexamers primed reverse transcription of about 0.45 to 1 ug RNA. TCRdb reprocessed the immunoSEQ multiplex PCR reads with MiXCR, giving one entry per CDR3 protein. The repertoire holds 160,000 or so distinct CDR3 sequences, with around 95% as singletons. Input material: CD4+ T cells from PBMCs. This TCR was recovered from a human donor with Susac syndrome. The V and J genes are TRBV23-1 and TRBJ1-1; 10 positions match TRBD1. TRBV23-1 is designated an ORF whose function remains uncertain. CDR3 sequence (DNA): TGCGCCAGCAGTCAAGAAGACCCGGACAGGGGGTTGAACACTGAAGCTTTCTTT. This encodes CASSQEDPDRGLNTEAFF.